Listed below are T cell receptor beta chains from one sample, sequenced in a study of blood T cell repertoires in COVID-19. Data came from immunoSEQ multiplex PCR; TCRdb stores just in-frame clones and leaves some out. The table records roughly 140,000 clones, around nine tenths of them present only once. The source material was peripheral blood. These TCRs come from a man aged 45-65 years with active or convalescent COVID-19. Both conserved end residues are part of each CDR3. D genes are given only for firm matches. The listing skips clone size in some rows; elsewhere it reads once, few, many or a size class.

>TRBJ2-7|.|TRBV5-1|TRBD1
CASSSGQGPYEQYF
TGCGCCAGCAGCTCGGGACAGGGGCCCTACGAGCAGTACTTC
>TRBJ2-3|.|TRBV21-1|.
CASSKAGEDTDTDTQYF
TGTGCCAGCAGCAAAGCAGGTGAGGATACTGACACAGATACGCAGTATTTT
>TRBJ2-7|.|TRBV7-9|.
CASSLRTAHEYF
TGTGCCAGCAGCCTAAGGACAGCTCACGAGTACTTC
>TRBJ2-1|.|TRBV7-9|TRBD1
CASSSPDRGYNEQFF
TGTGCCAGCAGCTCACCCGACAGGGGCTACAATGAGCAGTTCTTC
>TRBJ2-2|few|TRBV28|.
CASSFFSYQGNTGELFF
TGTGCCAGCAGTTTCTTTTCCTACCAGGGGAACACCGGGGAGCTGTTTTTT
>TRBJ1-3|.|TRBV5-1|.
CASSSGEVGNTIYF
TGCGCCAGCAGCTCGGGGGAGGTTGGAAACACCATATATTTT
>TRBJ1-5|.|TRBV25-1|.
CASSESGGGQPQHF
TGTGCCAGCAGTGAATCTGGGGGGGGCCAGCCCCAGCATTTT
>TRBJ2-6|.|TRBV7-2|TRBD1
CASSPRGSGGAAGANVLTF
TGTGCCAGCAGCCCCAGGGGGTCAGGGGGCGCGGCTGGGGCCAACGTCCTGACTTTC
>TRBJ1-3|.|TRBV18|TRBD1
CASSRRDRLGNTIYF
TGTGCCAGCTCACGCCGGGACAGACTTGGAAACACCATATATTTT
>TRBJ1-6|.|TRBV10-3|.
CAISGQNRGPLHF
TGTGCCATCAGTGGCCAAAACCGGGGTCCCCTCCACTTT
>TRBJ2-1|.|TRBV10-3|.
CAISYADKTYNEQFF
TGTGCCATCAGTTACGCGGACAAGACCTACAATGAGCAGTTCTTC
>TRBJ2-2|.|TRBV18|.
CASSPLNTGELFF
TGTGCCAGCTCACCCCTGAACACCGGGGAGCTGTTTTTT
>TRBJ1-2|few|TRBV11-2|.
CASSLNARGYGYTF
TGTGCCAGCAGCTTAAACGCCCGGGGCTATGGCTACACCTTC
>TRBJ1-2|.|TRBV20-1|.
CSVIRSGYTF
TGCAGTGTAATACGGAGTGGCTACACCTTC
>TRBJ2-4|.|TRBV7-3|.
CASRSSELKNIQYF
TGTGCCAGCAGGTCAAGCGAGCTCAAAAACATTCAGTACTTC
>TRBJ2-7|.|TRBV6-2/TRBV6-3|TRBD1
CASSTRRDSYEQYF
TGTGCCAGCAGTACTCGCCGGGACAGCTACGAGCAGTACTTC
>TRBJ1-4|.|TRBV5-6|.
CASSLKGYGATNEKLFF
TGTGCCAGCAGCTTGAAGGGGTACGGCGCGACTAATGAAAAACTGTTTTTT
>TRBJ1-3|.|TRBV23-1|.
CASSQRGDRFLFCGNTIYF
TGCGCCAGCAGTCAAAGAGGTGACAGATTTCTATTCTGTGGGAACACCATATATTTT
>TRBJ1-5|once|TRBV10-2|.
CASSGQANQPQHF
TGCGCCAGCAGTGGACAGGCAAATCAGCCCCAGCATTTT
>TRBJ2-7|.|TRBV27|.
CASTRDFLSEQYF
TGTGCCAGCACGCGGGACTTCCTCTCCGAGCAGTACTTC
>TRBJ2-7|.|TRBV7-9|TRBD1
CASSSRGQGSSYEQYF
TGTGCCAGCAGCTCCCGGGGACAGGGGAGTTCCTACGAGCAGTACTTC
>TRBJ1-2|.|TRBV9|TRBD1
CASSIRDRGPYGYTF
TGTGCCAGCAGCATCCGGGACAGGGGACCCTATGGCTACACCTTC
>TRBJ2-2|.|TRBV6-2/TRBV6-3|TRBD1
CASSYDRDGTGELFF
TGTGCCAGCAGTTACGACAGGGACGGGACCGGGGAGCTGTTTTTT
>TRBJ1-3|few|TRBV5-1|TRBD1
CASSLGTASGNTIYF
TGCGCCAGCAGCCTAGGGACAGCCTCTGGAAACACCATATATTTT
>TRBJ2-1|.|TRBV5-4|TRBD2
CASSPPTSAEQFF
TGTGCCAGCAGCCCGCCGACTAGCGCGGAGCAGTTCTTC
>TRBJ2-1|.|TRBV3-1/TRBV3-2|.
CASSQDLAGLQFF
TGTGCCAGCAGCCAAGATTTGGCAGGCCTACAGTTCTTC
>TRBJ2-5|.|TRBV2|.
CASTVTGLGTQYF
TGTGCCAGCACAGTAACAGGGTTAGGGACCCAGTACTTC
>TRBJ2-7|.|TRBV5-5|.
CASSLTSREQYF
TGTGCCAGCAGCCTAACTAGTCGCGAGCAGTACTTC
>TRBJ1-5|.|TRBV19|TRBD1
CASSPTGDRWSNQPQHF
TGTGCCAGTAGCCCGACAGGGGACCGTTGGAGCAATCAGCCCCAGCATTTT
>TRBJ1-3|.|TRBV19|.
CASSRRGLKQSGNTIYF
TGTGCCAGTAGTAGACGGGGGTTGAAGCAATCTGGAAACACCATATATTTT
>TRBJ2-1|.|TRBV2|.
CASSVRDTGNEQFF
TGTGCCAGCAGTGTCCGCGATACGGGTAATGAGCAGTTCTTC
>TRBJ2-1|few|TRBV2|TRBD2
CASSARTRTNEQFF
TGTGCCAGCAGTGCACGGACTAGAACCAATGAGCAGTTCTTC
>TRBJ2-7|.|TRBV6-5|.
CASISREFPGEQYF
TGTGCCAGCATCAGCCGGGAGTTTCCTGGCGAGCAGTACTTC
>TRBJ1-1|.|TRBV28|.
CASRRTGRNTEAFF
TGTGCCAGCAGGAGAACAGGGAGGAACACTGAAGCTTTCTTT
>TRBJ2-5|.|TRBV7-2|TRBD1
CASSIGTGETQYF
TGTGCCAGCAGCATAGGGACAGGGGAGACCCAGTACTTC
>TRBJ1-5|.|TRBV6-5|.
CASSYVGPLQPQHF
TGTGCCAGCAGTTACGTGGGGCCCCTACAGCCCCAGCATTTT
>TRBJ1-5|.|TRBV19|TRBD1
CASSMTGGYSNQPQHF
TGTGCCAGTAGTATGACAGGGGGTTATAGCAATCAGCCCCAGCATTTT
>TRBJ1-1|.|TRBV11-2|.
CASSLVGSGTEAFF
TGTGCCAGCAGCTTAGTCGGGTCGGGAACTGAAGCTTTCTTT
>TRBJ2-1|.|TRBV28|.
CASSLPLGTYSEQFF
TGTGCCAGCAGTTTACCCCTCGGGACTTATTCTGAGCAGTTCTTC
>TRBJ2-2|.|TRBV24-1|.
CATSDAGTDTGELFF
TGTGCCACCAGTGACGCGGGGACGGATACCGGGGAGCTGTTTTTT
>TRBJ2-7|.|TRBV5-1|.
CASSLASSPYEQYF
TGCGCCAGCAGCTTGGCCAGTTCCCCCTACGAGCAGTACTTC
>TRBJ2-4|.|TRBV6-1|.
CASSAPVGGVAKNIQYF
TGTGCCAGCAGTGCTCCCGTAGGGGGGGTAGCCAAAAACATTCAGTACTTC
>TRBJ1-5|.|TRBV27|TRBD1
CASRRGTGPQNQPQHF
TGTGCCAGCAGGCGAGGGACAGGGCCCCAGAATCAGCCCCAGCATTTT
>TRBJ1-4|.|TRBV29-1|.
CSVCQGTGSNEKLFF
TGCAGCGTTTGCCAGGGTACCGGTTCTAATGAAAAACTGTTTTTT
>TRBJ1-1|.|TRBV5-1|.
CASSLTTGGNTEAFF
TGCGCCAGCAGCCTGACGACAGGCGGGAACACTGAAGCTTTCTTT
>TRBJ1-5|few|TRBV6-1|TRBD1
CASSEFRGQGNQPQHF
TGTGCCAGCAGTGAATTTAGGGGACAGGGCAATCAGCCCCAGCATTTT
>TRBJ2-3|.|TRBV30|TRBD1
CAWSRAQGATDTQYF
TGTGCCTGGAGTAGGGCACAGGGGGCAACAGATACGCAGTATTTT
>TRBJ1-2|.|TRBV6-1|TRBD1
CASSDSGQGYGYTF
TGTGCCAGCAGTGATTCCGGACAGGGCTATGGCTACACCTTC
>TRBJ1-6|.|TRBV3-1/TRBV3-2|.
CASSQVEWSSYNSPLHF
TGTGCCAGCAGCCAAGTGGAATGGAGCTCCTATAATTCACCCCTCCACTTT
>TRBJ1-5|.|TRBV11-3|TRBD1
CASSLASLGTAVSNQPQHF
TGTGCCAGCAGCTTAGCCTCACTCGGGACAGCCGTTAGCAATCAGCCCCAGCATTTT
>TRBJ2-7|.|TRBV9|.
CASSPPGEEQYF
TGTGCCAGCAGCCCGCCGGGGGAAGAGCAGTACTTC
>TRBJ2-5|once|TRBV15|.
CATSRTAEETQYF
TGTGCCACCAGCAGGACGGCGGAAGAGACCCAGTACTTC
>TRBJ2-1|few|TRBV4-1|.
CASSLRTVGNEQFF
TGCGCCAGCAGCCTAAGAACTGTCGGCAATGAGCAGTTCTTC
>TRBJ1-1|.|TRBV7-8|.
CASSSRHGQPNTEAFF
TGTGCCAGCAGCTCGAGGCATGGACAGCCGAACACTGAAGCTTTCTTT
>TRBJ2-6|.|TRBV19|TRBD1
CASSSRDRGRGTSGANVLTF
TGTGCCAGTAGTAGCCGGGACAGGGGGCGAGGTACCTCTGGGGCCAACGTCCTGACTTTC